Below are 15 T cell receptor beta chains sequenced from a single sample in a study of beta chain features in type 1 diabetes. These receptors have no known antigen. The sequenced template was cDNA made from the entire isolated RNA. Method: immunoSEQ multiplex PCR; TCRdb's copy keeps in-frame clones and lacks some. The table has some 640,000 clones, over 12% seen once; the top ten hold 0.035% to 0.04%. Study findings and constraints: Type 1 diabetes patients had TCRB CDR3s that were shorter (moderately but significantly so) in all four CD4+ subsets.

The sample taken for sequencing was naive CD4+ T cells from blood. The receptors stem from a man aged 18 to 30 with type 1 diabetes.

This clone came up a few times. The CDR3 DNA reads TGTGCCAGCAGTAAGTCCGGGACAGAGCTCGGCTTCTACAATGAGCAGTTCTTC. Translating it yields CASSKSGTELGFYNEQFF. This rearrangement joins TRBV2 to TRBJ2-1; 7 nucleotides align to TRBD1. J was trimmed by 3 bases and V by 5 bases; bases with no gene match: 16. Germline V lookup: CDR1 SNHLY, CDR2 FYNNEI. This CDR3 region has 18 residues.

This chain uses TRBV5-6 with TRBJ1-1; D gene unclear. The V and J ends lost 4 bases and 8 bases respectively, with 12 bases between them. This CDR3 spans 12 amino acids. Germline CDR1 and CDR2: SGHDT and YYEEEE. The CDR3 spells CASSHRDQEAFF. The CDR3, as DNA: TGTGCCAGCAGCCACAGAGATCAGGAAGCTTTCTTT.

This clone occurred a few times. CDR3 coding DNA: TGTGCCAGCAGACCGACTAGTCGGGATACGCAGTATTTT. Its translation is CASRPTSRDTQYF. This rearrangement joins TRBV27 to TRBJ2-3, with D possibly matching TRBD2 (6 bases). CDR1 is MNHEY, CDR2 SMNVEV, per germline (reference sequence). V lost 6 bases, J lost 6 bases, and 13 bases lay in between. The CDR3 is 13 amino acids.

This clone occurred a few times. The chain employs TRBV5-6 and TRBJ2-5, with D unclear. The length of the CDR3 is 11 residues. CDR1 SGHDT and CDR2 YYEEEE come from the germline V gene. The V end lost 6 bases, the J end lost 0 bases, and 3 bases lay between the germline ends. This CDR3 reads CASTNQETQYF. For the CDR3, the DNA is TGTGCCAGCACAAACCAAGAGACCCAGTACTTC.

This clone appeared a few times. The genes are TRBV30 and TRBJ1-1, with 11 nucleotides matching TRBD1. This CDR3 spans 15 amino acids. The trim removed 1 base at V and 5 bases at J, leaving 6 bases unmatched. Germline assignment: CDR1 GTSNPN and CDR2 SVGIG (reference sequence). CDR3 protein: CAWSARDRGGTEAFF. CDR3 DNA: TGTGCCTGGAGTGCCAGGGACAGGGGGGGTACTGAAGCTTTCTTT.

V and J are TRBV4-1 and TRBJ1-2; D might be TRBD1 (5 bases). The germline V gene has CDR1 MGHRA and CDR2 YSYEKL. This CDR3 region has 14 residues. V was pared by 0 bases and J by 8 bases, with 13 bases between. CDR3 amino acids: CASSQDHGGRGYTF. In nucleotides, the CDR3 is TGCGCCAGCAGCCAAGATCACGGGGGTAGAGGCTACACCTTC.

This chain uses TRBV28 with TRBJ1-5; D is undetermined. V was trimmed by 3 bases and J by 0 bases, leaving 9 bases between them. Germline CDR1 reads MDHEN; CDR2 reads SYDVKM. The CDR3 runs to 15 residues. The CDR3 nucleotides are TGTGCCAGCAGTTTGCGGGCCCTTAGCAATCAGCCCCAGCATTTT. It specifies CASSLRALSNQPQHF.

CDR3 nucleotide sequence: TGTGCCAGCAGTTTATTAGGTCAGGGCTATGGCTACACCTTC. Its translation is CASSLLGQGYGYTF. V and J are TRBV28 and TRBJ1-2, with D possibly TRBD1 on 5 matching bases. The CDR3 has 14 residues. V was trimmed by 1 base and J by 4 bases, leaving 10 bases between them. Germline V gene lookup returns CDR1 MDHEN and CDR2 SYDVKM.

This clone was counted only a few times. The rearrangement links TRBV11-2 to TRBJ1-4, with D perhaps matching TRBD1 (5 bases). Trimming removed 5 bases from V and 5 bases from J, with 18 bases in between. CDR3 length: 16 residues. Germline V lookup: CDR1 SGHAT, CDR2 FQNNGV. CDR3 residues: CASSPPRRGENEKLFF. Here the CDR3 DNA reads TGTGCCAGCAGCCCCCCCCGTCGGGGGGAAAATGAAAAACTGTTTTTT.

The V and J genes are TRBV7-2 and TRBJ2-7; D is undetermined. Germline assignment: CDR1 SGHTA and CDR2 FQGNSA. Trimming stripped 7 bases from V and 4 bases from J, with 20 bases between. The CDR3 is 15 amino acids. CDR3 in DNA: TGTGCCAGCACCTCCGCACCCGCTGGCCTTTACGAGCAGTACTTC. Its protein is CASTSAPAGLYEQYF.

The V call is TRBV7-2, the J call TRBJ1-4; 7 bases line up with TRBD1. Germline V CDR1 and CDR2: SGHTA, FQGNSA. Trimming took 4 bases from V and 5 from J; bases not matched to a gene: 7. This CDR3 region has 15 residues. The CDR3 DNA reads TGTGCCAGCAGCTCCTCGGGACAGAGAAATGAAAAACTGTTTTTT. Translated: CASSSSGQRNEKLFF.

The J gene is TRBJ1-1, the V gene TRBV10-3, with 7 nucleotides matching TRBD1. There are 16 residues in the CDR3. After removal of 1 base from V and 5 bases from J, the junction contained 10 bases not matched to a gene. Germline CDR1 reads ENHRY; CDR2 reads SYGVKD. Here the CDR3 DNA reads TGTGCCATCAGTGAGTTGGAGTCAGGGGGGAAGACTGAAGCTTTCTTT. Its protein product is CAISELESGGKTEAFF.

This clone came up a few times. The chain has TRBV28 and TRBJ2-7; the D is unclear. Trimming took 6 bases from V and 6 from J, leaving 6 bases between them. CDR3 length equals 10 residues. From germline, CDR1 is MDHEN and CDR2 SYDVKM. DNA of the CDR3: TGTGCCAGCAGCCACGGCGAGCAGTACTTC. This codes for CASSHGEQYF.

The CDR3 is CASSPLDRESYGYTF. CDR3 sequence (DNA): TGTGCCAGCAGCCCTCTAGACAGGGAAAGCTATGGCTACACCTTC. This chain connects TRBV28 to TRBJ1-2; 7 bases are a match to TRBD1. With V trimmed by 6 bases and J by 4 bases, 11 bases remained unmatched. The CDR3 consists of 15 residues. In germline, CDR1 is MDHEN, CDR2 SYDVKM.

This sequence joins TRBV5-1 and TRBJ2-1; tentatively, D is TRBD2 (5 bases). CDR3 length: 14 residues. Germline CDR1 reads SGHRS; CDR2 reads YFSETQ. The ends were cut back, 0 bases at V and 1 base at J, with 5 bases in the middle. This CDR3 is CASSLGESYNEQFF. As DNA, the CDR3 is TGCGCCAGCAGCTTGGGGGAGTCCTACAATGAGCAGTTCTTC.